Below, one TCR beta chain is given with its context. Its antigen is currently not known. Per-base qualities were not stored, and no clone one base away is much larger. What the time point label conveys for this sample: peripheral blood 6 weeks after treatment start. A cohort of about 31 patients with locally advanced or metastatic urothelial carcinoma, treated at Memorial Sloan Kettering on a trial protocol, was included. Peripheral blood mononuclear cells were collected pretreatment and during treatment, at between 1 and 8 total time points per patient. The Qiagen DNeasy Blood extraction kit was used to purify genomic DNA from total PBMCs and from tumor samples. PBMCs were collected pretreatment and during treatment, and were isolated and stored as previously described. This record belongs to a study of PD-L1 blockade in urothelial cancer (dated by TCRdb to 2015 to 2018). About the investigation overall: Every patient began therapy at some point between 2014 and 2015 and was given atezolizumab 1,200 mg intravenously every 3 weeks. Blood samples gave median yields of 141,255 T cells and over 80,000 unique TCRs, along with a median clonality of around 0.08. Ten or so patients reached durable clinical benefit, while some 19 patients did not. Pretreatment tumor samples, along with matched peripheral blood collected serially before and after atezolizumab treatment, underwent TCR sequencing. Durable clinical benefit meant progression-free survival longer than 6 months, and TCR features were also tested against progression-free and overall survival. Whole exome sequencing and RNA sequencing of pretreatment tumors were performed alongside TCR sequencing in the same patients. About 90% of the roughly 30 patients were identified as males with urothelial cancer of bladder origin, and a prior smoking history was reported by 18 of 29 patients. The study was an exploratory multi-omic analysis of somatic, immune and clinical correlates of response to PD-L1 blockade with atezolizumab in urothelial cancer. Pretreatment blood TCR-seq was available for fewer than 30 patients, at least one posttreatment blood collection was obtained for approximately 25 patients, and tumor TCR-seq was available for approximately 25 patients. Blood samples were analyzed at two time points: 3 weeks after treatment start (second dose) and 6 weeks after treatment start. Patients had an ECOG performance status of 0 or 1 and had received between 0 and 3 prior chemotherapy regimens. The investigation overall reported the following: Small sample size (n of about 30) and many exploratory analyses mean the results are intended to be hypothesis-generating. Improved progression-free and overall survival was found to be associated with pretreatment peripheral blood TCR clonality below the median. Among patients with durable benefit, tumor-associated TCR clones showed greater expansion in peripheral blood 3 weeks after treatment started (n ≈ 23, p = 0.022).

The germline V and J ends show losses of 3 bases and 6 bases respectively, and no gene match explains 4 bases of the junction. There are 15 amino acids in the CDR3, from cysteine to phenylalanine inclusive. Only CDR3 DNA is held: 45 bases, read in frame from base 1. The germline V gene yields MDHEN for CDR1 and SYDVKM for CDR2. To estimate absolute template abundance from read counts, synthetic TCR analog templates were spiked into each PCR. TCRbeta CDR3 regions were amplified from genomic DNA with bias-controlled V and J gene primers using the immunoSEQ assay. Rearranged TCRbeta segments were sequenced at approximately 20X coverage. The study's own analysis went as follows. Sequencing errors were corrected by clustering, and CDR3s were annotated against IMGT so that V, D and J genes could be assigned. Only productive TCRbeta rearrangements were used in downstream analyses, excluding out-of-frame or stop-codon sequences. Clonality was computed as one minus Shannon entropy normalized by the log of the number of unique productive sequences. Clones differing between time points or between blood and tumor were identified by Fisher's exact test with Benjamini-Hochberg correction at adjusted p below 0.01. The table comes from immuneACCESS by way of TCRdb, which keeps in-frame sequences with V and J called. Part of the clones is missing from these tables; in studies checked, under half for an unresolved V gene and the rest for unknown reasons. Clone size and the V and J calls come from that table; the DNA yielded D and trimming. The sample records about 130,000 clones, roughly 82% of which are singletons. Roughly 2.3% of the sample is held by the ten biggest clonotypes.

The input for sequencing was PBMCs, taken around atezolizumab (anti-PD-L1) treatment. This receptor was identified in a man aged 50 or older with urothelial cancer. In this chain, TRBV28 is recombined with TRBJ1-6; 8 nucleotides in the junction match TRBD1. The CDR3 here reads CASSFRDRFNSPLHF. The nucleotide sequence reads TGTGCCAGCAGTTTCCGGGACAGGTTTAATTCACCCCTCCACTTT.